The 15 T cell receptor beta chains given below trace back to one sample, sequenced in a study of T cells after yellow fever vaccination. TCRdb reprocessed the 5' RACE reads with MiXCR, giving one entry per CDR3 protein. The sample lists 250,000 to 400,000 distinct CDR3 sequences; 4.1% were seen once. The material sequenced was PBMCs, taken 5 days after the yellow fever booster vaccination. These receptors all stem from a man between 18 and 35 years old who received the YFV17D yellow fever vaccine.

This clonotype was picked up many times. The genes are TRBV28 and TRBJ2-5, with a possible D match to TRBD2 (5 bases). The germline V gene encodes CDR1 MDHEN and CDR2 SYDVKM. CDR3 size: 14 residues. V dropped 2 bases and J dropped 0 bases, with 7 bases sitting between them. Here the CDR3 DNA reads TGTGCCAGCAGTTTACCCGGGGACCAAGAGACCCAGTACTTC. Protein: CASSLPGDQETQYF.

This clonotype was recorded a few times. This chain links TRBV6-5 with TRBJ2-3; 8 nucleotides align to TRBD1. The germline V gene encodes CDR1 MNHEY and CDR2 SVGAGI. CDR3 size: 18 residues. Trimming removed 2 bases from V and 2 bases from J; junction bases left unmatched: 12. CDR3 residues: CASSYHTDDRGYTDTQYF. The CDR3 coding sequence is TGTGCCAGCAGTTACCACACCGACGACAGGGGTTACACAGATACGCAGTATTTT.

The V and J genes are TRBV27 and TRBJ1-5, with D unresolved. V was clipped by 8 bases and J by 2 bases, with 13 bases between them. The CDR3 consists of 14 residues. The germline gives CDR1 MNHEY, CDR2 SMNVEV (reference sequence). The chain's CDR3 is CASRAGVGNQPQHF. In DNA form, the CDR3 reads TGTGCCAGCCGCGCCGGTGTGGGCAATCAGCCCCAGCATTTT.

This clonotype was detected a few times. V and J are TRBV12-3 or TRBV12-4 and TRBJ2-5, with D uncertain. The CDR3 has 11 residues. Trimming removed 3 bases at V and 7 bases at J, with 6 bases between. The DNA for the CDR3 is TGTGCCAGCAGTTTGAGAAGGACCCAGTACTTC. It codes for CASSLRRTQYF.

This clonotype was recorded many times. The chain carries TRBV5-6 and TRBJ2-7, with D unclear. V lost 0 bases and J 1 base, leaving 5 bases between the germline ends. This CDR3 contains 13 residues. Germline values: CDR1 SGHDT, CDR2 YYEEEE. In DNA, the CDR3 is TGTGCCAGCAGCTTGGATAGGTCCTACGAGCAGTACGTC. Translation: CASSLDRSYEQYV.

This clonotype was found a few times. The chain links TRBV7-8 to TRBJ1-5; no clear D gene. CDR3 length: 14 amino acids. V shed 5 bases and J shed 4 bases, with 12 bases lying between them. Germline CDR1 reads SGHVS; CDR2 reads FQNEAQ. CDR3 nucleotide sequence: TGTGCCAGCAGCGCCAACAGCGGGAATCAGCCCCAGCATTTT. Translated, it gives CASSANSGNQPQHF.

This clonotype was seen ten or more times. This chain links TRBV20-1 with TRBJ1-2; D is unclear. The CDR3 loop spans 12 amino acids. Trimming cost V 6 bases and J 4 bases, with 12 bases left between them. Germline V CDR1 and CDR2: DFQATT, SNEGSKA (reference sequence). The CDR3 reads CSAAGTSYGYTF. The CDR3 DNA sequence: TGCAGTGCCGCAGGAACTTCCTATGGCTACACCTTC.

This clonotype was detected a few times. The chain combines TRBV11-2 with TRBJ2-2; D is uncertain. Deletions cut 3 bases from V and 5 bases from J, with 16 bases between. This CDR3 is 16 amino acids long. Per the germline V gene, CDR1 is SGHAT and CDR2 is FQNNGV. Written as DNA, the CDR3 is TGTGCCAGCAGCTTTTTGAAGGGTGTTTGGACCGGGGAGCTGTTTTTT. Protein product: CASSFLKGVWTGELFF.

The rearrangement links TRBV18 to TRBJ2-1, with TRBD2 matching over 9 bases. The junction had 7 bases not matched to a gene; V was cut back by 6 bases and J by 10 bases. The CDR3 is 13 amino acids. CDR1 and CDR2 (germline): KGHSH, LQKENI. The CDR3 is CASSGASGDEQFF. CDR3 nucleotides: TGTGCCAGCTCGGGCGCTAGCGGGGACGAGCAGTTCTTC.

This chain joins TRBV10-1 and TRBJ2-3; tentatively, D is TRBD1 or TRBD2 (6 bases each). The length of the CDR3 is 14 residues. V was shortened by 3 bases and J by 5 bases, with 12 bases between the two germline ends. CDR1 is WNHNN, CDR2 SYGVQD, per germline (reference sequence). CDR3 coding DNA: TGCGCCAGCAGTGAAGTCGGGGGCGTAGATACGCAGTATTTT. It encodes CASSEVGGVDTQYF.

This clonotype came up a few times. The V gene is TRBV3-1, the J gene TRBJ2-6; D possibly corresponds to TRBD2 (7 bases). Germline V gene lookup returns CDR1 LGHDT and CDR2 YNNKEL (reference sequence). The CDR3 covers 19 residues. Trimming shortened V by 4 bases and J by 0 bases, and 19 bases separated the two germline ends. The DNA of the CDR3 is TGTGCCAGCAGCCCATCCTTTGGGGGGGCCCCCTCTGGGGCCAACGTCCTGACTTTC. Amino acid sequence: CASSPSFGGAPSGANVLTF. Using reference TRBV3-1 and TRBJ2-6 for the parts outside the CDR3, the full variable domain is DTAVSQTPKYLVTQMGNDKSIKCEQNLGHDTMYWYKQDSKKFLKIMFSYNNKELIINETVPNRFSPKSPDKAHLNLHINSLELGDSAVYFCASSPSFGGAPSGANVLTFGAGSRLTVL.

The chain joins TRBV5-5 to TRBJ2-7; 12 nucleotides align to TRBD1. The CDR3 runs to 15 residues. V lost 2 bases and J lost 6; bases outside the gene matches: 6. The germline V gene encodes CDR1 SGHKS and CDR2 YYEKEE (reference sequence). Written as DNA, the CDR3 is TGTGCCAGCAGCTTAGGGACAGGGGGCCGCCGCGAGCAGTACGTC. Amino acid sequence: CASSLGTGGRREQYV.

This clonotype was seen repeatedly, ten times or more. A junction boundary mismatches the germline segment, possibly from a read error. V and J are TRBV5-1 and TRBJ1-1; 7 bases agree with TRBD1. In germline, CDR1 is SGHRS, CDR2 YFSETQ. The CDR3 is 15 amino acids. The CDR3 loop is CASSLEARGNAEAFF. The CDR3 nucleotides are TGCGCCAGCAGCTTGGAGGCCAGGGGGAACGCTGAAGCTTTCTTT. Filled out from reference TRBV5-1 and TRBJ1-1, the complete variable domain reads KAGVTQTPRYLIKTRGQQVTLSCSPISGHRSVSWYQQTPGQGLQFLFEYFSETQRNKGNFPGRFSGRQFSNSRSEMNVSTLELGDSALYLCASSLEARGNAEAFFGQGTRLTVV.

This clonotype was observed a handful of times. The genes are TRBV4-1 and TRBJ1-3; D is uncertain. Trimming left V 4 bases short and J 3 bases short, with 16 bases between. This CDR3 is 16 amino acids long. CDR1 is MGHRA and CDR2 is YSYEKL in the germline V gene. CDR3 residues: CASSPHMLPGGNTIYF. DNA of the CDR3: TGCGCCAGCAGCCCCCATATGCTTCCCGGTGGAAACACCATATATTTT.

This clonotype was observed at least ten times. This chain links TRBV10-3 with TRBJ2-7; D might be TRBD2 (6 bases). The CDR3 has 12 residues. V was pared by 6 bases and J by 1 base, with 7 bases between. Germline values: CDR1 ENHRY, CDR2 SYGVKD. In DNA, the CDR3 is TGTGCCATCAGGGGACTTTCCTACGAGCAGTACTTC. Its translation: CAIRGLSYEQYF.